These 11 T cell receptor beta chains share one sample of origin, sequenced in a study of CD8+ T cells in alopecia areata. Cutaneous lymph nodes were pooled and cells sorted by CD4, CD8alpha, NKG2D, NKG2ACE and more. Sequencing templates came from extracted RNA that was reverse transcribed into cDNA. Assay: immunoSEQ multiplex PCR; the TCRdb copy retains only in-frame clones and omits some. The sample shows 3,500 to 4,000 clones, none of them appearing just once. Sequenced sample: CD8+ T cells sorted from a lymph node. Source of these receptors: a C3H/HeJ mouse with alopecia areata. The MHC haplotype of the strain is H2-k.

This clone appeared many times. Gene names refer to mouse genes. Read data end 4 residues before the CDR3 end; the end is taken from the germline J gene. The gene calls are TRBV13-2 and TRBJ2-4; a possible D gene is TRBD2 (5 bases). The CDR3 loop spans 14 amino acids. V was trimmed by 2 bases and J by 0 bases, leaving 7 bases between them. Germline V lookup: CDR1 NNHNN, CDR2 SYGAGS (reference sequence). This CDR3 reads CASGDWASQNTLYF. The covered CDR3 bases are TGTGCCAGCGGTGACTGGGCTAGTCAAAAC.

The sample holds many counts of this clone. Germline and junction disagree at one end, which may indicate a read error. Gene names and germline refer to mouse. Coverage ceases 4 residues before the CDR3 finishes, and the germline J gene fills in the end. The chain uses TRBV13-1 and TRBJ2-7; 11 nucleotides match TRBD2. This CDR3 comprises 14 residues. CDR1 and CDR2 from the germline V gene are NSHNY and SYGAGN. The CDR3 DNA, read in part, is TGTCCCAGCAGTGAGTCGGACTGGGGGGAT. Encoded protein: CPSSESDWGD. The CDR3 reads in full as CPSSESDWGDEQYF.

This clone is termed medium-sized (0.01 to 0.1%). Gene names refer to mouse genes. The sequence runs out 4 residues before the end of the CDR3; the remainder is reconstructed from the germline J gene. In the same sample, other DNA sequences code for this CDR3. The chain is built from TRBV31 and TRBJ2-3, with D possibly matching TRBD2 (6 bases). V was pared by 0 bases and J by 0 bases, with 7 bases between. The CDR3 extends over 14 amino acids. Germline V gene lookup returns CDR1 GKSSPN and CDR2 SITVG. The CDR3 protein is CAWSLGGSAETLYF. CDR3 DNA (partial): TGTGCCTGGAGTCTGGGGGGAAGTGCAGAA.

This clone is labeled medium-sized. Genes and germline are mouse. Coverage ceases 3 residues before the CDR3 finishes, and the germline J gene fills in the end. V is TRBV13-3 and J is TRBJ1-6, with 10 bases matching TRBD1. TRBJ1-6 falls under the ORF class, with uncertain function. With 3 bases clipped from V and 6 bases from J, the junction kept 3 bases outside the gene matches. CDR1 and CDR2 (germline): NNHDY, SYVADS. This CDR3 contains 15 residues. The CDR3 DNA, read in part, is TGTGCCAGCAGTGCCAGACAGGGGGCTAATTCGCCC. Its translation is CASSARQGANSP. The full CDR3 is CASSARQGANSPLYF.

This clone was seen at least ten times. Gene labels here are mouse ones. The read is 4 residues too short to cover the CDR3 end, so that end is filled in from the germline J gene. This chain uses TRBV19 with TRBJ2-5, with TRBD2 matching over 8 bases. Germline lookup yields CDR1 FNHDT and CDR2 SITEND (reference sequence). This CDR3 comprises 14 residues. The sequenced part of the CDR3 DNA is TGTGCCAGCAGCCTCACCTGGGGGGTGGAC. Its translation is CASSLTWGVD. The whole CDR3 sequence is CASSLTWGVDTQYF.

This clone was seen many times. The genes and germline here are from mouse. The read comes to an end 4 residues before the CDR3 does, leaving the germline J gene to fill in the end. J is TRBJ2-5 and V is TRBV29, with D uncertain. This CDR3 is built from 13 residues. The germline CDR1 and CDR2 sequences are MSHET and SYDVDS. Trimming shortened V by 6 bases and J by 0 bases, and 7 bases separated the two germline ends. The sequenced part of the CDR3 DNA is TGTGCTAGCAGCCCAAATAACCAAGAC. Protein: CASSPNNQD. The full CDR3 protein reads CASSPNNQDTQYF.

This clone was picked up many times. Mouse gene names apply. The read ends 4 residues early relative to the CDR3; the germline J gene fills the gap. The rearrangement joins TRBV5 to TRBJ2-5, with 13 bases lining up with TRBD2. The junction had 3 bases not matched to a gene; V was cut back by 3 bases and J by 0 bases. Germline CDR1 is LGHNA and CDR2 is YNLKQL (reference sequence). CDR3 length: 17 amino acids. The DNA read from the CDR3 is TGTGCCAGCAGCCAGGGGACTGGGGGGGTTAACCAAGAC. This gives the protein CASSQGTGGVNQD. The full-length CDR3 reads as CASSQGTGGVNQDTQYF.

This clone was seen ten or more times. The genes and germline here are from mouse. The CDR3 goes on 4 residues after the read ends, and that part is filled in from the germline J gene. The gene calls are TRBV13-3 and TRBJ1-1, with a tentative D call TRBD1 (6 bases). V lost 1 base to trimming and J lost 0 bases, with 7 bases between them. The CDR3 covers 14 residues. CDR1 NNHDY and CDR2 SYVADS come from the germline V gene. CDR3 bases read: TGTGCCAGCAGTGATCGGGACACAAACACA. Protein product: CASSDRDTNT. The entire CDR3 reads CASSDRDTNTEVFF.

This clone is medium-sized in the sample. These gene names are mouse names. The read ends 4 residues shy of where the CDR3 ends; the end is completed using the germline J gene. The V gene is TRBV1, the J gene TRBJ2-2, with D perhaps TRBD1 (6 bases). This CDR3 contains 17 residues. The germline gives CDR1 NSQYPW, CDR2 LRSPGD (reference sequence). V lost 1 base, J lost 0 bases, and 12 bases lay in between. CDR3 residues: CTCSAAPGTTNTGQLYF. The DNA read from the CDR3 is TGCACCTGCAGTGCAGCCCCCGGGACAACAAACACCGGG. The full variable domain, its missing parts supplied by reference TRBV1 and TRBJ2-2, is VTLLEQNPRWRLVPRGQAVNLRCILKNSQYPWMSWYQQDLQKQLQWLFTLRSPGDKEVKSLPGADYLATRVTDTELRLQVANMSQGRTLYCTCSAAPGTTNTGQLYFGEGSKLTVL.

Within the sample, this clone is medium-sized (0.01 to 0.1%). Mouse gene names apply. The read ends 4 residues early relative to the CDR3; the germline J gene fills the gap. The chain links TRBV1 to TRBJ1-1; no firm D call. CDR1 is NSQYPW, CDR2 LRSPGD, per germline (reference sequence). Trimming removed 6 bases at V and 0 bases at J, with 11 bases between. The CDR3 is 14 amino acids. CDR3 DNA, as far as it was read: TGCACCTGCAGCGCGCGCAGTGCAAACACA. This translates into CTCSARSANT. The complete CDR3 protein is CTCSARSANTEVFF.

Note on this clone: Mouse gene names and germline throughout. The sequenced fragment ends 4 residues before the CDR3 boundary, so the rest is inferred from the germline J gene. The J gene is TRBJ2-1, the V gene TRBV13-3; a weak D match, TRBD2 (6 bases). Trimming stripped 5 bases from V and 2 bases from J, with 8 bases between. Germline CDR1 and CDR2: NNHDY and SYVADS. The CDR3 consists of 13 residues. The chain's CDR3 is CASRTGDYAEQFF. CDR3 DNA (partial): TGTGCCAGCAGGACTGGTGACTATGCT.